The 23 T cell receptor beta chains below all came from one sample that was sequenced in a study of PD-L1 blockade in urothelial cancer. As for time point: peripheral blood 6 weeks after treatment start. The table came from immunoSEQ multiplex PCR; TCRdb's copy has only in-frame clones and leaves some out. The sample includes 50,000 or so clones, 75% to 90% of them seen just once. The input for sequencing was PBMCs, taken around atezolizumab (anti-PD-L1) treatment. The receptors were gathered from a man in his 60s with urothelial cancer.

The chain combines TRBV19 with TRBJ2-5; D is uncertain. CDR3 size: 13 residues. Per germline, CDR1 LNHDA and CDR2 SQIVND (reference sequence). V was shortened by 5 bases and J by 2 bases, with 9 bases between the two germline ends. CDR3 nucleotide sequence: TGTGCCAGTAGTTCTACAGCTCAAGAGACCCAGTACTTC. Protein: CASSSTAQETQYF. Looking up the rest from reference TRBV19 and TRBJ2-5 gives the full variable domain: DGGITQSPKYLFRKEGQNVTLSCEQNLNHDAMYWYRQDPGQGLRLIYYSQIVNDFQKGDIAEGYSVSREKKESFPLTVTSAQKNPTAFYLCASSSTAQETQYFGPGTRLLVL.

The J gene is TRBJ2-1, the V gene TRBV19, with 10 bases that match TRBD1. Germline lookup yields CDR1 LNHDA and CDR2 SQIVND (reference sequence). With V trimmed by 9 bases and J by 8 bases, 19 bases remained unmatched. The CDR3 contains 17 residues. CDR3 protein: CASNPGVRQGASDEQFF. The CDR3 coding sequence is TGTGCCAGCAACCCTGGGGTCCGACAGGGGGCTTCGGATGAGCAGTTCTTC.

The V call is TRBV30, the J call TRBJ1-2; TRBD1 aligns across 11 bases. After removal of 8 bases from V and 8 bases from J, the junction contained 13 bases not matched to a gene. The CDR3 length is 14 residues. Germline V gene lookup returns CDR1 GTSNPN and CDR2 SVGIG (reference sequence). CDR3 nucleotide sequence: TGTGCCGGACCAAGGACAGGGGGCGCGGAGGGCTACACCTTC. Translating gives CAGPRTGGAEGYTF.

This clone came up once. The genes are TRBV7-2 and TRBJ2-7; 8 nucleotides align to TRBD1. There are 12 residues in the CDR3. Per the germline V gene, CDR1 is SGHTA and CDR2 is FQGNSA. V lost 5 bases to trimming and J lost 7 bases; unmatched junction nucleotides: 4. The chain's CDR3 is CASSEQGDEQYF. CDR3 nucleotide sequence: TGTGCCAGCAGCGAACAGGGGGATGAGCAGTACTTC.

The chain joins TRBV15 to TRBJ2-6; 10 nucleotides agree with TRBD1. The CDR3 covers 16 residues. Trimming at V came to 9 bases and at J to 0 bases, leaving 5 bases not matched to a gene. CDR1 is LNHNV, CDR2 YYDKDF, per germline (reference sequence). The CDR3 is CATGQGISSGANVLTF. The DNA for the CDR3 is TGTGCCACGGGACAGGGGATTAGCTCTGGGGCCAACGTCCTGACTTTC.

This clone was seen only once. V and J are TRBV11-2 and TRBJ2-7; the D gene is possibly TRBD1 (5 bases). The V and J ends lost 2 bases and 4 bases respectively, with 12 bases between them. Per the germline V gene, CDR1 is SGHAT and CDR2 is FQNNGV. The CDR3 spans 14 residues. CDR3 DNA: TGTGCCAGCAGCTTAATAGGGGCCCAATACGAGCAGTACTTC. Translating gives CASSLIGAQYEQYF. Complete variable domain (other parts from reference TRBV11-2 and TRBJ2-7): EAGVAQSPRYKIIEKRQSVAFWCNPISGHATLYWYQQILGQGPKLLIQFQNNGVVDDSQLPKDRFSAERLKGVDSTLKIQPAKLEDSAVYLCASSLIGAQYEQYFGPGTRLTVT.

V gene TRBV19 combines with J gene TRBJ1-5; D may be TRBD1 (6 bases). The ends were cut back, 2 bases at V and 2 bases at J, with 7 bases in the middle. The CDR3 runs to 14 residues. Germline-derived CDR1 and CDR2 are LNHDA and SQIVND (reference sequence). CDR3 sequence (DNA): TGTGCCAGTAGTATACGACAGGGCAATCAGCCCCAGCATTTT. It translates to CASSIRQGNQPQHF.

The chain is built from TRBV19 and TRBJ2-3; TRBD2 aligns across 10 bases. This CDR3 is built from 16 residues. CDR1 and CDR2 from the germline V gene are LNHDA and SQIVND (reference sequence). Trimming at V came to 3 bases and at J to 4 bases, leaving 7 bases not matched to a gene. The CDR3 region is CASSIRSGGAADTQYF. The CDR3, as DNA: TGTGCCAGTAGTATTCGGAGCGGGGGGGCCGCAGATACGCAGTATTTT.

The J gene is TRBJ1-3, the V gene TRBV28, with D unresolved. Deletions cut 4 bases from V and 8 bases from J, with 6 bases between. This CDR3 spans 11 amino acids. From germline, CDR1 is MDHEN and CDR2 SYDVKM. The CDR3 spells CASSSPDTIYF. The CDR3 DNA follows: TGTGCCAGCAGTTCCCCAGACACCATATATTTT.

The rearrangement uses TRBV19 and TRBJ2-7, with D possibly being TRBD1 (6 bases). This CDR3 has 14 residues. Per the germline V gene, CDR1 is LNHDA and CDR2 is SQIVND (reference sequence). The germline V and J ends were trimmed by 3 bases and 6 bases, with 15 bases remaining between them. This CDR3 reads CASSMGAGSAEQYF. As DNA, the CDR3 is TGTGCCAGTAGTATGGGGGCGGGCTCAGCCGAGCAGTACTTC.

This clone was found a few times. The V and J genes are TRBV6-5 and TRBJ2-2; 7 bases fit TRBD1. V dropped 8 bases and J dropped 2; count of bases not matched to a gene: 5. Germline CDR1 is MNHEY and CDR2 is SVGAGI. This CDR3 has 14 amino acids. The CDR3 reads CASVDRTNTGELFF. The CDR3 DNA reads TGTGCCAGCGTGGACAGGACTAACACCGGGGAGCTGTTTTTT.

CDR3 region: CASSLIPGRRGHYGYTF. Here the CDR3 DNA reads TGTGCCAGCAGTTTAATCCCAGGAAGGAGGGGGCACTATGGCTACACCTTC. This rearrangement joins TRBV28 to TRBJ1-2; TRBD1 agrees at 7 bases. The CDR3 loop spans 17 amino acids. V shed 2 bases, J shed 3 bases, and the junction held 12 bases outside the gene matches. Germline CDR1 and CDR2: MDHEN and SYDVKM.

This clone came up once. The chain links TRBV19 to TRBJ2-2; D call uncertain. Trimming removed 3 bases from V and 1 base from J, with 6 bases in between. The CDR3 is 14 residues long. CDR1 is LNHDA and CDR2 is SQIVND in the germline V gene (reference sequence). In DNA, the CDR3 is TGTGCCAGTAGTATCACAAAGAACACCGGGGAGCTGTTTTTT. Translated, it gives CASSITKNTGELFF.

The chain combines TRBV7-9 with TRBJ2-4; TRBD1 matches at 10 bases. The CDR3 extends over 17 amino acids. Trimming removed 2 bases from V and 2 bases from J; junction bases left unmatched: 6. From germline, CDR1 is SEHNR and CDR2 FQNEAQ (reference sequence). CDR3 loop: CASSLTTGGKSKNIQYF. The CDR3 nucleotides read TGTGCCAGCAGCTTAACGACAGGGGGCAAGTCCAAAAACATTCAGTACTTC. Variable domain in full (rest from reference TRBV7-9 and TRBJ2-4): DTGVSQNPRHKITKRGQNVTFRCDPISEHNRLYWYRQTLGQGPEFLTYFQNEAQLEKSRLLSDRFSAERPKGSFSTLEIQRTEQGDSAMYLCASSLTTGGKSKNIQYFGAGTRLSVL.

The rearrangement joins TRBV2 to TRBJ2-7, with D maybe TRBD1 (5 bases). This CDR3 has 14 amino acids. Germline V gene sequence: CDR1 SNHLY, CDR2 FYNNEI. Between the trimmed V and J ends, which lost 7 bases and 0 bases, there was a span of 13 bases. The CDR3, as DNA: TGTGCCAGCACCGAAGGGGCAGTCTCCTACGAGCAGTACTTC. This codes for CASTEGAVSYEQYF.

This clone was detected a few times. The chain joins TRBV28 to TRBJ1-1; no clear D. CDR1 MDHEN and CDR2 SYDVKM come from the germline V gene. Trimming removed 7 bases from V and 0 bases from J, with 6 bases in between. This CDR3 spans 12 amino acids. The CDR3 DNA sequence: TGTGCCAGCAAACAACTGAACACTGAAGCTTTCTTT. Amino acids: CASKQLNTEAFF.

The chain joins TRBV29-1 to TRBJ1-2; 9 nucleotides match TRBD1. This CDR3 is built from 12 residues. The V and J ends lost 6 bases and 4 bases, in that order; junction bases with no gene match: 3. Per the germline V gene, CDR1 is SQVTM and CDR2 is ANQGSEA. Written as DNA, the CDR3 is TGCAGCGTACCGGACAGGGGCTATGGCTACACCTTC. It translates to CSVPDRGYGYTF.

The V gene is TRBV10-1, the J gene TRBJ2-1; 9 nucleotides match TRBD2. V lost 8 bases to trimming and J lost 0 bases; unmatched junction nucleotides: 11. This CDR3 region has 17 residues. Germline lookup yields CDR1 WNHNN and CDR2 SYGVQD (reference sequence). The CDR3, as DNA: TGCGCCAGCTCTAAGGCGGGGGGGCCTCGCTCCTACAATGAGCAGTTCTTC. Amino acid sequence: CASSKAGGPRSYNEQFF.

This clone was detected only a few times. The rearrangement joins TRBV5-4 to TRBJ1-6, with D unclear. The germline CDR1 and CDR2 sequences are SGHNT and YYREEE (reference sequence). This CDR3 has 15 amino acids. The V end lost 1 base, the J end lost 4 bases, and 9 bases lay between the germline ends. The CDR3 loop is CASSLYGMYNSPLHF. The CDR3, as DNA: TGTGCCAGCAGCTTGTACGGGATGTATAATTCACCCCTCCACTTT.

This chain joins TRBV7-9 and TRBJ2-5; 7 bases fit TRBD2. Germline lookup yields CDR1 SEHNR and CDR2 FQNEAQ (reference sequence). The CDR3 consists of 14 residues. V lost 0 bases and J lost 4; bases outside the gene matches: 2. The CDR3 is CASSLATSLETQYF. The CDR3 nucleotides are TGTGCCAGCAGCTTAGCGACTAGCTTAGAGACCCAGTACTTC.

CDR3 sequence: CASIGTGQETQYF. Here the CDR3 DNA reads TGTGCCAGTATCGGGACAGGACAAGAGACCCAGTACTTC. The J gene is TRBJ2-5, the V gene TRBV19, with TRBD1 identical over 8 bases. Per germline, CDR1 LNHDA and CDR2 SQIVND (reference sequence). V shed 7 bases and J 2 bases; nucleotides not matched to a gene: 3. The CDR3 runs to 13 residues.

This chain links TRBV7-9 with TRBJ1-2, with D perhaps TRBD1 (6 bases). Germline loops: CDR1 SEHNR, CDR2 FQNEAQ (reference sequence). V was pared by 2 bases and J by 4 bases, with 11 bases between. The CDR3 covers 14 residues. The CDR3 loop is CASSLTGRGYGYTF. CDR3 DNA: TGTGCCAGCAGCTTAACCGGCAGGGGCTATGGCTACACCTTC. Filled out from reference TRBV7-9 and TRBJ1-2, the complete variable domain reads DTGVSQNPRHKITKRGQNVTFRCDPISEHNRLYWYRQTLGQGPEFLTYFQNEAQLEKSRLLSDRFSAERPKGSFSTLEIQRTEQGDSAMYLCASSLTGRGYGYTFGSGTRLTVV.

This clone was detected only once. The rearrangement links TRBV5-1 to TRBJ2-3; 10 positions agree with TRBD2. The germline gives CDR1 SGHRS, CDR2 YFSETQ. The CDR3 has 15 residues. V shed 5 bases, J shed 4 bases, and the junction held 7 bases outside the gene matches. Here the CDR3 reads CASRWSGGVADTQYF. In nucleotides, the CDR3 is TGCGCCAGCAGGTGGAGCGGGGGGGTTGCAGATACGCAGTATTTT. Together with reference TRBV5-1 and TRBJ2-3, the CDR3 gives the full variable domain: KAGVTQTPRYLIKTRGQQVTLSCSPISGHRSVSWYQQTPGQGLQFLFEYFSETQRNKGNFPGRFSGRQFSNSRSEMNVSTLELGDSALYLCASRWSGGVADTQYFGPGTRLTVL.